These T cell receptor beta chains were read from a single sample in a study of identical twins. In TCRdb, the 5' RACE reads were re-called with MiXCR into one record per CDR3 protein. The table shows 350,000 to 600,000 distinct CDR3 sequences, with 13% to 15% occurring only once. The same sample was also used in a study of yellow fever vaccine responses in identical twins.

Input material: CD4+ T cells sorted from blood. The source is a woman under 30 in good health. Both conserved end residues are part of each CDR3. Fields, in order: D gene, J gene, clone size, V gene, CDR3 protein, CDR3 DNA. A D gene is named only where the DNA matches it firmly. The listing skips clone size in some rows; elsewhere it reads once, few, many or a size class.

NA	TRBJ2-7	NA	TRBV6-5	CASSYPLGGISYEQYF	TGTGCCAGCAGTTACCCCCTCGGGGGAATCTCCTACGAGCAGTACTTC
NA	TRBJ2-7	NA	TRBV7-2	CASSLVSRYEQYF	TGTGCCAGCAGCTTAGTGTCCAGATACGAGCAGTACTTC
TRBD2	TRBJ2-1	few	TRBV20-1	CSASGLAGSYNEQFF	TGCAGTGCTTCGGGACTAGCGGGTTCCTACAATGAGCAGTTCTTC
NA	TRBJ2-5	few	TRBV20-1	CSAREGRLKTQYF	TGCAGTGCTAGAGAGGGACGATTGAAGACCCAGTACTTC
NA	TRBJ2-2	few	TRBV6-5	CASSYGGRNTGELFF	TGTGCCAGCAGTTATGGCGGGCGGAACACCGGGGAGCTGTTTTTT
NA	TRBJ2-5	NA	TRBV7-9	CASSSTQQETQYF	TGTGCCAGCAGCTCCACCCAGCAAGAGACCCAGTACTTC
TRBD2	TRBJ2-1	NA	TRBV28	CASIALGTSENEQFF	TGTGCCAGCATCGCCTTGGGGACTAGCGAGAATGAGCAGTTCTTC
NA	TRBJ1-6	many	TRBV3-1	CASSQVTGSPLHF	TGTGCCAGCAGCCAGGTGACCGGATCACCCCTCCACTTT
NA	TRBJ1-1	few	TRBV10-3	CAIRPRGNGNTEAFF	TGTGCCATTCGCCCAAGAGGTAACGGGAACACTGAAGCTTTCTTT
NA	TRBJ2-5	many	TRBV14	CASSSLGTQYF	TGTGCCAGCAGCAGCCTCGGGACCCAGTACTTC
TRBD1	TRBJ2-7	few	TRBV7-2	CASSPGYRGAYEQYF	TGTGCCAGCAGCCCTGGTTACAGGGGGGCCTACGAGCAGTACTTC
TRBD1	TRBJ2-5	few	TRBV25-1	CASSEGQGATQHQETQYF	TGTGCCAGCAGTGAAGGACAGGGGGCAACCCAACACCAAGAGACCCAGTACTTC
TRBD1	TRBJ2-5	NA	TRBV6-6	CASRTGITETQYF	TGTGCCAGCAGGACAGGGATTACGGAGACCCAGTACTTC
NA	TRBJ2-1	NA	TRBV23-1	CASSHGPYTRYNEQFF	TGCGCCAGCAGTCACGGGCCTTATACACGCTACAATGAGCAGTTCTTC
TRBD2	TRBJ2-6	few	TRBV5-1	CASSIWEGSGANVLTF	TGCGCCAGCTCCATTTGGGAGGGCTCTGGGGCCAACGTCCTGACTTTC
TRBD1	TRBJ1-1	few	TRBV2	CASISDRGLSMNTEAFF	TGTGCCAGCATATCGGACAGGGGATTATCCATGAACACTGAAGCTTTCTTT
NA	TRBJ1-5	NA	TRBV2	CASQLQESQPQHF	TGTGCCAGCCAATTACAGGAGAGCCAGCCCCAGCATTTT
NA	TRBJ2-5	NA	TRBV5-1	CASSFGRIETQHF	TGCGCCAGCAGCTTCGGACGGATCGAGACCCAGCACTTC
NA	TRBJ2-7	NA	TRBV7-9	CASSLAGASNEQYF	TGTGCCAGCAGCTTAGCAGGGGCAAGTAACGAGCAGTACTTC
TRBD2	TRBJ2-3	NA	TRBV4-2	CASSRVAGDLTDTQYF	TGTGCCAGCAGCCGAGTAGCGGGGGACCTCACAGATACGCAGTATTTT
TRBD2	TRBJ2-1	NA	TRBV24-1	CATMSREAFPNEQFF	TGTGCCACCATGAGCCGGGAGGCCTTCCCCAATGAGCAGTTCTTC
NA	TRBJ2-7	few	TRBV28	CASSSGWSSYEQYF	TGTGCCAGCAGTTCAGGGTGGAGCAGCTACGAGCAGTACTTC
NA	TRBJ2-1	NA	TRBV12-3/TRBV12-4	CASSPRGGQYNEQFF	TGTGCCAGCAGTCCCAGGGGGGGGCAATACAATGAGCAGTTCTTC
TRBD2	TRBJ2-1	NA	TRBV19	CASSALAGGREQFF	TGTGCCAGTAGTGCGTTAGCGGGGGGGCGTGAGCAGTTCTTC